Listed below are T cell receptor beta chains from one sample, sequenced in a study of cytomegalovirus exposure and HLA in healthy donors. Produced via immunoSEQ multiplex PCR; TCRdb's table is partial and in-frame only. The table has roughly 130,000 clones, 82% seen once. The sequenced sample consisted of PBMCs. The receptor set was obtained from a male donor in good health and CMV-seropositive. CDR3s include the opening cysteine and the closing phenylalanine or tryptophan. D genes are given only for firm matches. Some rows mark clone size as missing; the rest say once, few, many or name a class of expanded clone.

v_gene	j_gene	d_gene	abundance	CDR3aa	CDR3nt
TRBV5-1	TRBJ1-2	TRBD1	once	CASFQDRGPFGYTF	TGCGCCAGCTTTCAAGACAGGGGGCCTTTTGGCTACACCTTC
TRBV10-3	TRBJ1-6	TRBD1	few	CAISENGQDNSPLHF	TGTGCCATCAGTGAGAACGGACAGGATAATTCACCCCTCCACTTT
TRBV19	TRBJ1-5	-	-	CASSMGGNGYQPQHF	TGTGCCAGTAGTATGGGGGGGAATGGGTATCAGCCCCAGCATTTT
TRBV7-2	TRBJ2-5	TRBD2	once	CASSSGTSAKQETQYF	TGTGCCAGCAGTTCCGGGACTAGCGCGAAACAAGAGACCCAGTACTTC
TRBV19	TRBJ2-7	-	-	CASSIADLAYEQYF	TGTGCCAGTAGTATAGCGGATTTAGCCTACGAGCAGTACTTC
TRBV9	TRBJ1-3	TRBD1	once	CASSVETGAGNTIYF	TGTGCCAGCAGCGTAGAAACAGGGGCTGGAAACACCATATATTTT
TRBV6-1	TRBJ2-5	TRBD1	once	CASAKEAGGETQYF	TGTGCCAGTGCGAAGGAGGCAGGGGGAGAGACCCAGTACTTC
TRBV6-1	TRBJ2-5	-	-	CASSEKSLGTQYF	TGTGCCAGCAGTGAAAAGTCCCTAGGGACCCAGTACTTC
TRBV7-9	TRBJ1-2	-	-	CASSLGTRTDYGYTF	TGTGCCAGCAGCTTAGGGACCCGGACTGATTATGGCTACACCTTC
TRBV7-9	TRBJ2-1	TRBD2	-	CASSSLAGVSSYNEQFF	TGTGCCAGCAGCTCCTTAGCGGGAGTTAGCTCCTACAATGAGCAGTTCTTC
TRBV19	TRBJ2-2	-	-	CASSKQLTGSAGELFF	TGTGCCAGTAGCAAACAATTAACAGGGAGTGCCGGGGAGCTGTTTTTT
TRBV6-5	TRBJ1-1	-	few	CASTPHDRNTEAFF	TGTGCCAGCACCCCACACGACAGGAACACTGAAGCTTTCTTT
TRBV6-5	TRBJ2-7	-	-	CASSGVLDEQYF	TGTGCCAGCAGCGGTGTTCTAGACGAGCAGTACTTC
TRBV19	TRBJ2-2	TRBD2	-	CASSISGGFTGELFF	TGTGCCAGTAGTATTTCGGGGGGGTTCACCGGGGAGCTGTTTTTT
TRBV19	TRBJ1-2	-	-	CASSIEWHSPYGYTF	TGTGCCAGTAGTATAGAATGGCACAGCCCCTATGGCTACACCTTC
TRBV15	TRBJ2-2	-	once	CATSRRPASNTGELFF	TGTGCCACCAGCAGAAGGCCAGCGAGTAACACCGGGGAGCTGTTTTTT
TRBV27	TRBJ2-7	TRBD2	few	CASSLGLAAYEQYF	TGTGCCAGCAGTTTGGGACTAGCGGCTTACGAGCAGTACTTC
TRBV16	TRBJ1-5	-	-	CASSQSGPGQPQHF	TGTGCCAGCAGCCAATCAGGGCCGGGACAGCCCCAGCATTTT
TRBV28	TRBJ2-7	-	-	CASSPPGLGSYEQYF	TGTGCCAGCAGTCCCCCAGGGTTAGGGTCCTACGAGCAGTACTTC
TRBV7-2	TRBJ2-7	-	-	CASSQAGGASSYEQYF	TGTGCCAGCAGCCAAGCTGGCGGGGCCAGTTCCTACGAGCAGTACTTC
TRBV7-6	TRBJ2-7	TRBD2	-	CASSRGTSRTYEQYF	TGTGCCAGCAGCCGTGGGACTAGCCGTACTTACGAGCAGTACTTC
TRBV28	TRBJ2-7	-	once	CASRSTSSSYEQYF	TGTGCCAGCAGGTCAACTAGTTCCTCCTACGAGCAGTACTTC
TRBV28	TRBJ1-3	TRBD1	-	CASRPPGTGSSGNTIYF	TGTGCCAGCAGGCCGCCCGGGACAGGGAGTTCTGGAAACACCATATATTTT
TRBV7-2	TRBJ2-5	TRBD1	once	CASSSTDRGGQETQYF	TGTGCCAGCAGCTCTACAGACAGGGGGGGGCAAGAGACCCAGTACTTC
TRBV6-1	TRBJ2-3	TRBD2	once	CASSAGTSWDFTDTQYF	TGTGCCAGCAGTGCCGGGACTAGTTGGGATTTCACAGATACGCAGTATTTT
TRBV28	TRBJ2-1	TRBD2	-	CASSRTALGLAGGPRQFF	TGTGCCAGCAGTCGGACCGCCCTTGGACTAGCGGGAGGGCCGAGGCAGTTCTTC
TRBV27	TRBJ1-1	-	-	CASSLIFGEWDTEAFF	TGTGCCAGCAGTTTAATATTCGGGGAGTGGGACACTGAAGCTTTCTTT
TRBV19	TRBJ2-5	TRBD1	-	CASSIGTGRWVRQETQYF	TGTGCCAGTAGTATAGGGACAGGCCGCTGGGTTCGACAAGAGACCCAGTACTTC
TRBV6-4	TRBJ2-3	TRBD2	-	CASRSGESDTQYF	TGTGCCAGCAGAAGCGGGGAATCAGATACGCAGTATTTT
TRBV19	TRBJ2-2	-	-	CASSDVWGPNTGELFF	TGTGCCAGTAGCGACGTCTGGGGGCCCAACACCGGGGAGCTGTTTTTT
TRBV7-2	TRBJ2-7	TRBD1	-	CASSGQAYEQYF	TGTGCCAGCAGCGGACAGGCCTACGAGCAGTACTTC
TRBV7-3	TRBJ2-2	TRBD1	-	CASSFGQGIRSGELFF	TGTGCCAGCAGCTTCGGACAGGGAATTCGGTCCGGGGAGCTGTTTTTT
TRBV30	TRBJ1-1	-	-	CAWEDRNTEAFF	TGTGCCTGGGAGGACAGGAACACTGAAGCTTTCTTT
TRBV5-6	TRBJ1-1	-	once	CASSLAGGEAFF	TGTGCCAGCAGCTTGGCTGGAGGGGAAGCTTTCTTT
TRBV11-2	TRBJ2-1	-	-	CASSFSLVPNEQFF	TGTGCCAGCAGCTTTAGTCTAGTCCCCAATGAGCAGTTCTTC
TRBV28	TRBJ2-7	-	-	CASSFNPLGQYF	TGTGCCAGCAGTTTTAATCCCCTAGGGCAGTACTTC
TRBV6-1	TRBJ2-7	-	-	CASSEPDPSYEQYF	TGTGCCAGCAGTGAACCCGATCCTTCCTACGAGCAGTACTTC
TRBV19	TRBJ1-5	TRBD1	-	CASSIQGAQPQHF	TGTGCCAGTAGTATTCAGGGGGCTCAGCCCCAGCATTTT
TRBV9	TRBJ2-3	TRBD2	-	CASSEFSSGRSTDTQYF	TGTGCCAGCAGCGAATTCTCTAGCGGGAGAAGTACAGATACGCAGTATTTT
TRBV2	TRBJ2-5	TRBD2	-	CASSVGRGGGQETQYF	TGTGCCAGCAGCGTGGGTAGGGGCGGGGGGCAAGAGACCCAGTACTTC
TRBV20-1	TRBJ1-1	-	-	CSPGENTEAFF	TGCAGTCCAGGGGAGAACACTGAAGCTTTCTTT
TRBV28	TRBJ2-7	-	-	CASSLRQGGSYEQYF	TGTGCCAGCAGTTTAAGGCAGGGGGGATCATACGAGCAGTACTTC
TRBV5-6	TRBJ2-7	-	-	CASSLLQTYEQYF	TGTGCCAGCAGCTTGCTCCAGACCTACGAGCAGTACTTC
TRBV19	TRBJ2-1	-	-	CASSIDQGGQFF	TGTGCCAGTAGTATAGATCAAGGGGGGCAGTTCTTC
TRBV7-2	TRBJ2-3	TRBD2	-	CASSFRGSDTQYF	TGTGCCAGCAGCTTTCGCGGGAGTGATACGCAGTATTTT
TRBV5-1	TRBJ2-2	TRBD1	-	CASSLAGQSTGELFF	TGCGCCAGCAGCTTGGCGGGACAGTCCACCGGGGAGCTGTTTTTT
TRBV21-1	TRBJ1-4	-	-	CAITTGSQNEKLFF	TGTGCCATCACAACAGGGTCCCAAAATGAAAAACTGTTTTTT
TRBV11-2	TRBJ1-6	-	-	CASSISSYNSPLHF	TGTGCCAGCAGCATTAGCTCCTATAATTCACCCCTCCACTTT